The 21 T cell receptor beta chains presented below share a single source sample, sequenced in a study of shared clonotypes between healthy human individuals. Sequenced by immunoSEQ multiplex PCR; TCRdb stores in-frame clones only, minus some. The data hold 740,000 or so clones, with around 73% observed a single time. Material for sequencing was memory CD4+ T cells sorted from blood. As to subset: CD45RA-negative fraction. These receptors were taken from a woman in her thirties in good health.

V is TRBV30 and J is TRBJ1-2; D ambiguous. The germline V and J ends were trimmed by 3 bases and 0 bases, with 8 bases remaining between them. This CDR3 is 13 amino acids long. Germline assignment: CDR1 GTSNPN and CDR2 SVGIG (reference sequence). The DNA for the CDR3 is TGTGCCTGGAGCCTGACTGCTAACTATGGCTACACCTTC. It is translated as CAWSLTANYGYTF.

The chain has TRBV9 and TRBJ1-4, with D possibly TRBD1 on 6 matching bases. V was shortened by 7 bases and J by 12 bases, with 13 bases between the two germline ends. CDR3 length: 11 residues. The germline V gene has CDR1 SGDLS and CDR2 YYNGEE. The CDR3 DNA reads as TGTGCCAGCGAATACGGGGGGCAACTGTTTTTT. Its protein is CASEYGGQLFF.

The CDR3: CASSSGTGLAKNIQYF. The CDR3 DNA is TGTGCCAGCAGCTCCGGGACTGGACTAGCCAAAAACATTCAGTACTTC. The chain uses TRBV5-4 and TRBJ2-4; D might be TRBD2 (6 bases). V gave up 3 bases and J gave up 0 bases, with 13 bases separating them. The germline V gene has CDR1 SGHNT and CDR2 YYREEE (reference sequence). This CDR3 has 16 amino acids.

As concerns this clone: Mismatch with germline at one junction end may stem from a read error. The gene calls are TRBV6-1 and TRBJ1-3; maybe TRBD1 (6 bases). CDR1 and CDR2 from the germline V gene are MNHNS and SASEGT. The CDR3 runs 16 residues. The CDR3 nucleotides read TGTGCCAGCAGGGAAGGACAGCTTTTCTCTGGAAACACCATATATTTT. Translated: CASREGQLFSGNTIYF.

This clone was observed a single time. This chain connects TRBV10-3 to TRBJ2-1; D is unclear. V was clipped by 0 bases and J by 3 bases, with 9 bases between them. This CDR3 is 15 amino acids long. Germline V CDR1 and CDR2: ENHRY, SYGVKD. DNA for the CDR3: TGTGCCATCAGTGAGTCTCGCTACTTCTACAATGAGCAGTTCTTC. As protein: CAISESRYFYNEQFF.

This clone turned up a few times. CDR3 in DNA: TGTGCCAGCAGTTCCATCGCGGATAATGAAAAACTGTTTTTT. Protein sequence: CASSSIADNEKLFF. The V call is TRBV28, the J call TRBJ1-4; no definite D call. The CDR3 totals 14 residues. V was trimmed by 4 bases and J by 4 bases, leaving 10 bases between them. Per the germline V gene, CDR1 is MDHEN and CDR2 is SYDVKM.

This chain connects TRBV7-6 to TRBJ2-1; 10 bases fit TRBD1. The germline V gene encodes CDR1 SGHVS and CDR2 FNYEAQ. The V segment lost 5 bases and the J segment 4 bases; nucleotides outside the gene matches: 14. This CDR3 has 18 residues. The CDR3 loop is CASSRRPKGQGEYNEQFF. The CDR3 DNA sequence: TGTGCCAGCAGCCGACGCCCCAAAGGACAGGGGGAATACAATGAGCAGTTCTTC.

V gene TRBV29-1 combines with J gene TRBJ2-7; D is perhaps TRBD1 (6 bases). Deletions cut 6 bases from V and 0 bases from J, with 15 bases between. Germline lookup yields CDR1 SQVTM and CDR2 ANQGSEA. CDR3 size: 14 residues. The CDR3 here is CSVDQGHSSYEQYF. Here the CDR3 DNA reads TGCAGCGTCGACCAGGGGCACAGCTCCTACGAGCAGTACTTC.

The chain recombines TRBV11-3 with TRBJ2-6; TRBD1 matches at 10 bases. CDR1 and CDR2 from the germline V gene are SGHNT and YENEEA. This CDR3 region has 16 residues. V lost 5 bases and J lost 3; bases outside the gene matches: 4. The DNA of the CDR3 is TGTGCCAGCAGCGCGGGACAGGGGAATGGGGCCAACGTCCTGACTTTC. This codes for CASSAGQGNGANVLTF.

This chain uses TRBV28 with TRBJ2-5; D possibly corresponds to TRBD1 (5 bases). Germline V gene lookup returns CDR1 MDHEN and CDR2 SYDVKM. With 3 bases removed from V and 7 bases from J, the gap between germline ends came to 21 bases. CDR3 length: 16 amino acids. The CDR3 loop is CASSFRQSSRMRTQYF. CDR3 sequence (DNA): TGTGCCAGCAGTTTTCGACAGTCCTCCCGAATGAGGACCCAGTACTTC.

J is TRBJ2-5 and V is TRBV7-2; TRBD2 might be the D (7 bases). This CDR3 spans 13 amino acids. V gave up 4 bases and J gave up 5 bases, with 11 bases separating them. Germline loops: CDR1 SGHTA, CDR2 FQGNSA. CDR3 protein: CASSWGGGETQYF. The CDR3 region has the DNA TGTGCCAGCAGCTGGGGAGGGGGTGAGACCCAGTACTTC.

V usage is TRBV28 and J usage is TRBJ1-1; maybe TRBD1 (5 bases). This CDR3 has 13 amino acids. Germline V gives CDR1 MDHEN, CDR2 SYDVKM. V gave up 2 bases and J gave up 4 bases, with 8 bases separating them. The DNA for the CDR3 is TGTGCCAGCAGTTTAATGGGGGTCACTGAAGCTTTCTTT. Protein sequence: CASSLMGVTEAFF.

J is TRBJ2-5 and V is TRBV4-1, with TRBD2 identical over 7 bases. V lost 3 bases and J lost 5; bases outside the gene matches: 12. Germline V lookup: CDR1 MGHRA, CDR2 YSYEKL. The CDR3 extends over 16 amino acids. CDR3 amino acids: CASSHRTSVPPETQYF. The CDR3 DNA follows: TGCGCCAGCAGCCACCGAACTAGCGTCCCTCCGGAGACCCAGTACTTC.

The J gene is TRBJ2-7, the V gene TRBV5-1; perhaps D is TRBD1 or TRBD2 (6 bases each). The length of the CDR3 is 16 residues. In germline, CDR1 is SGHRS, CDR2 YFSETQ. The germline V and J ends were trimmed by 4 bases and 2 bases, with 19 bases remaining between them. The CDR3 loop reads CASSLGGSARAYEQYF. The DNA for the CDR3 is TGCGCCAGCAGCCTCGGGGGCTCAGCCCGGGCCTACGAGCAGTACTTC.

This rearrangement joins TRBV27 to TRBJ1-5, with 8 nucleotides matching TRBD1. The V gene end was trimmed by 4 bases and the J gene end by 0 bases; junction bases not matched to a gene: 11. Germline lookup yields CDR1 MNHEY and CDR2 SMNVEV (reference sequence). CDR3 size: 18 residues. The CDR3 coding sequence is TGTGCCAGCAGTTCCGGGACAGGTATACCTTATAGCAATCAGCCCCAGCATTTT. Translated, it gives CASSSGTGIPYSNQPQHF.

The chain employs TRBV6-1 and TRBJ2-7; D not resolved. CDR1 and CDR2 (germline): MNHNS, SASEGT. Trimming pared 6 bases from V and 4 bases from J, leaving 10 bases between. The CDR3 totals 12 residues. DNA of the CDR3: TGTGCCAGCAGGAGGAACAAGTACGAGCAGTACTTC. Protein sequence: CASRRNKYEQYF.

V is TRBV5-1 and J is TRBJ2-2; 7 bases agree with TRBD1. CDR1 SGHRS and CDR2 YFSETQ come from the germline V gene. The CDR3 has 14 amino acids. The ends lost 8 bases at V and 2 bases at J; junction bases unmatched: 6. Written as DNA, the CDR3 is TGCGCCAGTGCGACAGGGTCAAACACCGGGGAGCTGTTTTTT. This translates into CASATGSNTGELFF.

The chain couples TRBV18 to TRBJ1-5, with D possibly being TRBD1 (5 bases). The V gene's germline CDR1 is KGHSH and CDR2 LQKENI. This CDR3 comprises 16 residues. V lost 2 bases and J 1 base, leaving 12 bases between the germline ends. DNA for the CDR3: TGTGCCAGCTCACCATCAGGGATATCCAGCAATCAGCCCCAGCATTTT. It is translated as CASSPSGISSNQPQHF.

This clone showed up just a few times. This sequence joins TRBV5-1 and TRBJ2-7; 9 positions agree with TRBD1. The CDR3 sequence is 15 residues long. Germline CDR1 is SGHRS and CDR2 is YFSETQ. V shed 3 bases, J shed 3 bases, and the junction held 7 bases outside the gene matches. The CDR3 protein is CASSSAGTGNYEQYF. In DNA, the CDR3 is TGCGCCAGCAGCTCCGCCGGGACAGGGAACTACGAGCAGTACTTC.

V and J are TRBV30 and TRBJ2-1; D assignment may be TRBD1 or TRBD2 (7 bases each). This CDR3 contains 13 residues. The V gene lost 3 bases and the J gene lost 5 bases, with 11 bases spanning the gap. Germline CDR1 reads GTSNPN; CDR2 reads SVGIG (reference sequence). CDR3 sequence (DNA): TGTGCCTGGAGGGGGGGGACAGACAATGAGCAGTTCTTC. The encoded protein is CAWRGGTDNEQFF.

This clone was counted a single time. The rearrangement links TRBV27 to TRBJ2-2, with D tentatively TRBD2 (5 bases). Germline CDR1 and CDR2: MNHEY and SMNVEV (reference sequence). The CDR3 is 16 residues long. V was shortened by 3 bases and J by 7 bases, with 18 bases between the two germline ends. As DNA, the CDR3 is TGTGCCAGCAGTTTCGGGAACACCGGACCTGTCGGGGAGCTGTTTTTT. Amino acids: CASSFGNTGPVGELFF.